This is a list of T cell receptor beta chains from one sample in a study of graft-versus-host responses after intestinal transplantation. The table came from immunoSEQ multiplex PCR; TCRdb's copy has only in-frame clones and leaves some out. Of roughly 25,000 clones listed, 85% to 95% are singletons. Material: PBMCs, obtained just under 40 days after intestinal transplant. All receptors derive from a human patient who received an intestinal transplant, so some T cells may come from the graft donor. CDR3s include the opening cysteine and the closing phenylalanine or tryptophan. The D gene is left open where the match is weak. Size is omitted from some rows. Given values are once, few, many or a class for expanded clones.

J	D	V	size	DNA	CDR3
TRBJ1-5	TRBD1	TRBV19	.	TGTGCCAGTAGTAGAGGGGACAGGCCGTCCAGACAGCCCCAGCATTTT	CASSRGDRPSRQPQHF
TRBJ2-1	.	TRBV5-6	.	TGTGCCAGCAGCTCCCAGATAAATGAGCAGTTCTTC	CASSSQINEQFF
TRBJ2-4	.	TRBV28	.	TGTGCCAGCAGTGCCTGGGGAGAGTTCAAAAACATTCAGTACTTC	CASSAWGEFKNIQYF
TRBJ1-1	TRBD1	TRBV5-1	.	TGCGCCAGCAGATTGGGACAGGACACTGAAGCTTTCTTT	CASRLGQDTEAFF
TRBJ2-3	.	TRBV19	.	TGTGCCAGTAGTATCACAGGATCGCCCACAGATACGCAGTATTTT	CASSITGSPTDTQYF
TRBJ1-1	TRBD1	TRBV7-3	.	TGTGCCAGCAGCTTGGACAGGGGAAGAACTGAAGCTTTCTTT	CASSLDRGRTEAFF
TRBJ2-7	.	TRBV7-9	once	TGTGCCAGCAGCCCCGAACAGAATTCTCGGTCAGGCGAGCAGTACTTC	CASSPEQNSRSGEQYF
TRBJ1-5	.	TRBV6-1	once	TGTGCCAGCAGTGAATGGTTCAGGCCTAGCAATCAGCCCCAGCATTTT	CASSEWFRPSNQPQHF
TRBJ1-1	.	TRBV5-4	.	TGTGCCAGCAGCGTGGACAAGGGACATGAAGCTTTCTTT	CASSVDKGHEAFF
TRBJ2-7	.	TRBV7-3	.	TGTGCCAGCAGCCCCCTGGTGAACGTGAGCTCCTACGAGCAGTACTTC	CASSPLVNVSSYEQYF
TRBJ1-5	.	TRBV28	.	TGTGCCAGCAATCCCAAGGGGGGACAGCCCCAGCATTTT	CASNPKGGQPQHF
TRBJ2-7	TRBD2	TRBV5-1	.	TGCGCCAGCAGCGCTCTAGCGGGAGGAGGGTTCTACGAGCAGTACTTC	CASSALAGGGFYEQYF
TRBJ2-7	.	TRBV2	.	TGTGCCAGCAAGGGGTTCACAGACGACTACGAGCAGTACTTC	CASKGFTDDYEQYF
TRBJ2-7	.	TRBV13	.	TGTGCCAGCAGCTTAAAGGGGGAAGTGAGCGAGCAGTACTTC	CASSLKGEVSEQYF
TRBJ2-7	TRBD1	TRBV9	.	TGTGCCAGCAGCGTAGGACAGGGGTCATCTCTAGGCTACGAGCAGTACTTC	CASSVGQGSSLGYEQYF
TRBJ2-3	.	TRBV28	.	TGTGCCAGCAGTTTAAAATTTGTCGGGTACAGGGGCACAGATACGCAGTATTTT	CASSLKFVGYRGTDTQYF
TRBJ1-5	TRBD1	TRBV27	.	TGTGCCAGCAGTTTGGGACAGGGGAATCAGCCCCAGCATTTT	CASSLGQGNQPQHF
TRBJ2-7	TRBD1	TRBV27	.	TGTGCCAGCGGCCGAGGACAGGGAGAAAACTACGAGCAGTACTTC	CASGRGQGENYEQYF
TRBJ2-1	TRBD2	TRBV5-4	.	TGTGCCAGCAGGCCGACTAGCGGGAGGGATGAGCAGTTCTTC	CASRPTSGRDEQFF
TRBJ2-1	.	TRBV4-1	.	TGCGCCAGCAGCCAAGTCACCGGAGGCGAGCAGTTCTTC	CASSQVTGGEQFF
TRBJ1-4	.	TRBV1	.	TGCACCAGCAGCCTCCCCGGGACAGCTACCGTCAATGAAAAACTGTTTTTT	CTSSLPGTATVNEKLFF
TRBJ1-2	.	TRBV7-9	.	TGTGCCAGCAGCTTTCCCCGGGGGGGTTACGGCTACACCTTC	CASSFPRGGYGYTF
TRBJ1-2	.	TRBV14	.	TGTGCCAGCAGCCAGAGTCAGAACTATGGCTACACCTTC	CASSQSQNYGYTF
TRBJ2-1	.	TRBV7-3	.	TGTGCCAGCAGCTTACCCACAGGGTCCGACCTAGGGGCTAACTACAATGAGCAGTTCTTC	CASSLPTGSDLGANYNEQFF
TRBJ1-4	.	TRBV4-2	.	TGTGCCAGCAGCGCAAACAGGGCGCGGGAAAAACTGTTTTTT	CASSANRAREKLFF
TRBJ1-1	.	TRBV6-5	.	TGTGCCAGCAGTTCTCCCGGGGCAAGGGGTGAAGCTTTCTTT	CASSSPGARGEAFF
TRBJ1-5	.	TRBV6-1	.	TGTGCCAGCAGTCCTTACGACAGGATCTATCAGCCCCAGCATTTT	CASSPYDRIYQPQHF
TRBJ2-1	.	TRBV6-5	.	TGTGCCAGCAGTTTGGGGAGGCAGGGAGAGGGAAAGCAGTTCTTC	CASSLGRQGEGKQFF
TRBJ2-7	TRBD1	TRBV4-3	.	TGCGCCAGCAGCCAAGATTTGACAGGGCCCCACTACGAGCAGTACTTC	CASSQDLTGPHYEQYF